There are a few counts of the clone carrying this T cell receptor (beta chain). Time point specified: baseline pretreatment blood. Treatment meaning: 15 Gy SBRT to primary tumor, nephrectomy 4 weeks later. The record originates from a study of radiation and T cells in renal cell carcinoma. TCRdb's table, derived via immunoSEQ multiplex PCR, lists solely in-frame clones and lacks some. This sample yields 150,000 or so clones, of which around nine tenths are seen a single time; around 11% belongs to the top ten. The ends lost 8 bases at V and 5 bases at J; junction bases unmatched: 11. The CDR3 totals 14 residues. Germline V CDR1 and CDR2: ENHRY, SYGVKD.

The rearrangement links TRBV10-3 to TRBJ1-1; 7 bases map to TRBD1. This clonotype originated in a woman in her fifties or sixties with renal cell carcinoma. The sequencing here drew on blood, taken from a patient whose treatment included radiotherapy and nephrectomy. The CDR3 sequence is CAIGPTGDGTEAFF. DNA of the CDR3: TGTGCCATCGGGCCTACAGGGGATGGGACTGAAGCTTTCTTT.